A selection of T cell receptor beta chains follows, all from one sample in a study of blood T cells in healthy people across ages. TCRdb itself ran the 5' RACE reads through MiXCR, one entry per CDR3 protein. The sample lists about 1.4 million distinct CDR3 sequences; 59% were seen once. The specimen sequenced was blood. The receptors were gathered from a man aged 18 to 30 in good health. The CDR3 runs from the conserved cysteine through the conserved F or W. The D gene is left open where the match is weak. Not every row has a clone size; where given, it reads once, few, many or a size class.

>TRBV3-1|TRBD1|-|TRBJ2-7
TGTGCCAGCAGCCAAGAGGGGACAGGGTCCATCTACGAGCAGTACTTC
CASSQEGTGSIYEQYF
>TRBV4-3|TRBD2|-|TRBJ2-7
TGCGCCAGCAGCCAAGGATCTAGCGGGGGGTCCTATGAGCAGTACTTC
CASSQGSSGGSYEQYF
>TRBV27|-|-|TRBJ1-5
TGTGCCAGCAGTGTAAGTCAGTTCGGTCAGCCCCAGCATTTT
CASSVSQFGQPQHF
>TRBV6-5|-|-|TRBJ2-7
TGTGCCAGCGGCCAAAGCTCCTACAATGAGCAGTACTTC
CASGQSSYNEQYF
>TRBV6-5|-|few|TRBJ2-3
TGTGCCAGCAGGCGGACCGCGGGCACAGATACGCAGTATTTT
CASRRTAGTDTQYF
>TRBV3-1|-|-|TRBJ1-2
TGTGCCAGCAGCCAAGAAGGCAGTGACTATGGCTACACCTTC
CASSQEGSDYGYTF
>TRBV7-2|-|-|TRBJ2-5
TGTGCCAGCAGCCCGATCGGGTCTTCGGTCGGGACCCAGTACTTC
CASSPIGSSVGTQYF
>TRBV4-2|TRBD1|few|TRBJ2-1
TGTGCCAGCAGCCAGGATGGGGACAGGGGACCCTACAATGAGCAGTTCTTC
CASSQDGDRGPYNEQFF
>TRBV6-6|-|few|TRBJ2-5
TGTGCCAGCAGTTACGGCCAGCTCCAAGAGACCCAGTACTTC
CASSYGQLQETQYF
>TRBV29-1|-|-|TRBJ2-2
TGCAGCGTTCTTAGTGGCGGGGAGCTGTTTTTT
CSVLSGGELFF
>TRBV11-3|TRBD2|-|TRBJ2-3
TGTGCCAGCAGCCCGGGACTAGCGGGGGTGGTAGATACGCTGTATTTT
CASSPGLAGVVDTLYF